The T cell receptor (beta chain) under discussion was sequenced for a study of blood T cell repertoires in COVID-19. Across the study: Spain, Italy and the United States supplied samples that represented acute and convalescent COVID-19. PBMCs, B-cell-depleted T cells, or T cells were the source of the cDNA or gDNA that made up the material.

Germline assignment: CDR1 LGHDT and CDR2 YNNKEL (reference sequence). The CDR3 runs to 14 residues. The V end lost 4 bases, the J end lost 4 bases, and 13 bases lay between the germline ends. This clone has a single count. How the authors handled the data: Amplification with reference gene primers provided the estimates of nucleated cell counts. Generated by immunoSEQ multiplex PCR, the TCRdb table keeps only in-frame clones and is missing some. V and J calls and clone size are given by that table; D and trimming were obtained from the DNA. Of around 180,000 clones in the sample, roughly 88% were seen once.

Sequencing used peripheral blood. This chain connects TRBV3-1 (or the pseudogene TRBV3-2) to TRBJ1-2; D gene ambiguous. The sequence was obtained from a woman between 25 and 40 years old with acute or convalescent COVID-19. The CDR3 bases are TGTGCCAGCAGCCCGGAGGACTACCGCTATGGCTACACCTTC. The encoded protein is CASSPEDYRYGYTF.